The clone carrying this TCR beta chain was counted a few times. Stated time point: newly diagnosed GD, antithyroid drugs for less than 3 months. From PBMCs, RNA was extracted and then used to make the TCR library. Combining iRepertoire HTBI primers with Arm-PCR of CDR3 regions, the authors built TCR beta libraries. TCRdb reanalysed the multiplex PCR reads using MiXCR and keeps one entry per CDR3 protein. The sample records some 330,000 distinct CDR3 sequences, about an eighth being singletons. The data were taken from a study of regulatory T cells in long-lasting Graves disease. Germline V gene lookup returns CDR1 DFQATT and CDR2 SNEGSKA (reference sequence). The junction had 28 bases not matched to a gene; V was cut back by 3 bases and J by 4 bases. This CDR3 region has 21 residues. The same data also went into a second study, on T cells in Graves' hyperthyroidism and ophthalmopathy.

The chain employs TRBV20-1 and TRBJ1-2, with 8 nucleotides matching TRBD1. The sequenced sample was peripheral blood mononuclear cells (PBMCs), obtained at new diagnosis, from a patient treated with antithyroid drugs. This sequence was found in a woman younger than 30 with Graves disease. The CDR3 is CSARGVGQGLPYLLGRYGYTF. CDR3 nucleotides: TGCAGTGCTAGGGGGGTTGGACAGGGACTACCTTACCTTTTAGGTCGCTATGGCTACACCTTC.